This entry concerns a single T cell receptor beta chain. The antigen is undetermined. Single viable CD3+CD4+CD8-CD45RO+ cells were sorted as the memory CD4+ T cells. Total CD4+ T cells were enriched by CD4 positive selection. Only in-frame clones appear in the TCRdb table, and some are missing; sequencing was by immunoSEQ multiplex PCR. The sample lists about 61,000 clones, roughly 75% seen once, with over 0.4% in the top ten. The sample originates from a study of memory CD4+ T cells and cytomegalovirus serostatus. Overall study: Healthy Belgian adult donors included under ten CMV-positive and fewer than 25 CMV-negative people. Study conclusions and caveats: Each of approximately 69 CMV-associated TCRbeta sequences occurred in one to five individuals. Suggested: most of the CMV-linked TCR signature lies in CD4+ memory cells.

Sequenced material: memory CD4+ T cells from blood. This sequence originates from an adult in good health and CMV-seronegative. Some clones in this sample may be carry-over from other donors' samples.

The CDR3: CASSLYASDTQYF. For the CDR3, the DNA is TGCGCCAGCAGCTTGTATGCCTCAGATACGCAGTATTTT. The chain has TRBV5-1 and TRBJ2-3; D is unresolved. Germline V lookup: CDR1 SGHRS, CDR2 YFSETQ. V gave up 1 base and J gave up 4 bases, with 7 bases separating them. This CDR3 spans 13 amino acids.